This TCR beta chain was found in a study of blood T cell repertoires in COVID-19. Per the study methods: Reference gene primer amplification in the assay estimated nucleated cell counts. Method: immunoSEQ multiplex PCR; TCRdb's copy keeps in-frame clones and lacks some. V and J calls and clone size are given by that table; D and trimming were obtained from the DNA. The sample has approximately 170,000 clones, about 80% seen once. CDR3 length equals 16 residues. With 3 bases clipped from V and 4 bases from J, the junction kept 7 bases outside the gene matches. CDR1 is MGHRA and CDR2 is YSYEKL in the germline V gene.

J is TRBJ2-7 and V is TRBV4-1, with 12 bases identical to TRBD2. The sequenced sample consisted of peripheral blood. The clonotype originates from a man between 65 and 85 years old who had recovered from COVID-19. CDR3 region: CASSQIRLAGEYEQYF. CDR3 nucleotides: TGCGCCAGCAGCCAGATTCGACTAGCGGGGGAATACGAGCAGTACTTC.